These T cell receptor beta chains were read from a single sample in a study of T cells expressing NK-cell markers. Reanalyzing the 5' RACE reads, TCRdb keeps one entry per CDR3 protein, without DNA. The sample shows 200,000 to 300,000 distinct CDR3 sequences, and 4.2% sits with its ten largest clones. Sequencing used blood T cells: a sorted CD56 or NKG2C T cell subset, CD4+ or CD8+ T cells, or bulk PBMC T cells (not recorded which). These TCRs come from a woman aged 18-70 years in good health. Each CDR3 is given with its conserved first and last residue. The order of the fields is J gene, V gene, CDR3 protein.

TRBJ2-7 TRBV28 CASSPGQTSYEQYF
TRBJ1-4 TRBV4-2 CASSQEVLLANEKLFF
TRBJ2-6 TRBV20-1 CSARAPALRSGANVLTF
TRBJ1-1 TRBV4-3 CASSQESGSTEAFF
TRBJ2-2 TRBV4-3 CASSQDLVQGAGTGELFF
TRBJ2-3 TRBV2 CASSEKSGTPDTQYF
TRBJ1-6 TRBV7-2 CASSPWFGGSYNSPLHF
TRBJ2-7 TRBV20-1 CSAPTPHAVRDEQYF
TRBJ2-3 TRBV6-1 CASTTPVTDTQYF
TRBJ2-3 TRBV4-1 CASSQDWRGTTDTQYF
TRBJ2-3 TRBV12-3/TRBV12-4 CASSLRGPDTQYF
TRBJ2-4 TRBV12-3/TRBV12-4 CASRQDILAKNIQYF
TRBJ1-2 TRBV7-9 CASSFTGGGPGYTF
TRBJ2-1 TRBV7-9 CASSQSGASNEQFF
TRBJ2-3 TRBV20-1 CSARDPGQSTDTQYF
TRBJ1-2 TRBV20-1 CSTPGQGIINYGYTF
TRBJ1-6 TRBV5-5 CASSWGTGRNSPLHF
TRBJ1-4 TRBV6-1 CASSRDRSSNEKLFF
TRBJ1-1 TRBV12-3/TRBV12-4 CASTLVVEDEAFF
TRBJ2-2 TRBV29-1 CSVDSTGELFF
TRBJ2-1 TRBV20-1 CSFAGFLVGNEQFF
TRBJ1-5 TRBV29-1 CSRAWSKTTDQPQHF
TRBJ1-3 TRBV14 CASSPRLGTGVGNTIYF
TRBJ2-7 TRBV5-1 CASSLQDRGLNEQYF
TRBJ1-2 TRBV4-3 CASSGPYRYGYTF
TRBJ2-5 TRBV7-2 CASSKDRGAETQYF
TRBJ1-6 TRBV4-3 CASSQEGGSYNSPLHF
TRBJ2-1 TRBV20-1 CSANPVPGAEVGYNEQFF
TRBJ2-1 TRBV20-1 CSAQGLAGGLGNEQFF
TRBJ2-3 TRBV11-2 CASSPRLAGADTQYF
TRBJ2-3 TRBV5-4 CASSLAGLRHTQYF
TRBJ2-1 TRBV12-3/TRBV12-4 CASSSRGGTSGVYNEQFF
TRBJ2-5 TRBV5-4 CASSLDGLRGPQETQYF
TRBJ2-3 TRBV20-1 CSARRFRTGDADTQYF
TRBJ2-6 TRBV20-1 CSARTAASPGANVLTF
TRBJ2-5 TRBV20-1 CSARRGRVNGETQYF
TRBJ2-3 TRBV19 CASKASTDTQYF
TRBJ2-3 TRBV7-2 CASSLATGLPDTQYF
TRBJ1-4 TRBV7-2 CASSSEVATNEKLFF
TRBJ2-3 TRBV20-1 CSARMGGQSADTQYF
TRBJ2-4 TRBV29-1 CSVFTGPKNIQYF